This TCR beta chain stems from a study of PD-L1 blockade in urothelial cancer. Study at large: Atezolizumab therapy began for patients at some point between 2013 and 2015, dosed at 1,200 mg intravenously every 3 weeks. Blood was subjected to analysis at 3 weeks (second dose) and 6 weeks following treatment start. The median number of T cells present in blood samples was under 150,000.

Assay used: immunoSEQ multiplex PCR; TCRdb lists only in-frame clones, some missing. The sample yields under 50,000 clones, roughly 90% seen once. Patients were diagnosed with urothelial carcinoma, either locally advanced or metastatic. The material was PBMCs, obtained around atezolizumab (anti-PD-L1) treatment. The receptor was isolated from a man between 65 and 85 years old with urothelial cancer.

The CDR3 nucleotides are TGTGCCAGCAGCTTATTAGCGGTAAGCTCCTACAATGAGCAGTTCTTC. Translated, it gives CASSLLAVSSYNEQFF. V is TRBV11-1 and J is TRBJ2-1; D is possibly TRBD2 (6 bases). Germline V CDR1 and CDR2: SGHAT, FQDESV (reference sequence). V was cut by 2 bases and J by 0 bases, with 11 bases left in between. The CDR3 consists of 16 residues.